One and the same sample provided the 15 T cell receptor beta chains below, sequenced in a study of blood T cells in healthy people across ages. Using a J-beta primer mix together with a sample-barcoded 5' primer, a second PCR was run for roughly 7 to 11 cycles. TCRdb recomputed calls from the 5' RACE reads with MiXCR, one row per CDR3 protein. The sample has under 700,000 distinct CDR3 sequences; around 24% are singletons. Separately, the same data were catalogued under a study of T cells of mothers and their children.

Sequenced input: blood. These receptors originate from a boy between 5 and 17 years old in good health.

This chain connects TRBV4-3 to TRBJ2-4; 13 bases fit TRBD2. The CDR3 runs 23 residues. The V segment lost 1 base and the J segment 6 bases; nucleotides outside the gene matches: 24. Germline V gene lookup returns CDR1 LGHNA and CDR2 YSLEER. DNA of the CDR3: TGCGCCAGCAGCCAAGTTGCTCCTTATTGGACTAGCGGGAGTAGGGGGGCGGGAAACATTCAGTACTTC. It specifies CASSQVAPYWTSGSRGAGNIQYF.

V usage is TRBV4-3 and J usage is TRBJ2-4; D may correspond to TRBD1 or TRBD2 (6 bases each). Trimming stripped 0 bases from V and 0 bases from J, with 9 bases between. This CDR3 contains 16 residues. Germline values: CDR1 LGHNA, CDR2 YSLEER. DNA of the CDR3: TGCGCCAGCAGCCAAGACCGGGGGCTAGCCAAAAACATTCAGTACTTC. It encodes CASSQDRGLAKNIQYF.

In its sample, this clonotype was seen a few times. The CDR3 spells CASSSWDRGYEQYF. The DNA of the CDR3 is TGTGCCAGCAGTTCGTGGGACAGGGGCTACGAGCAGTACTTC. The chain joins TRBV6-2 or TRBV6-3 to TRBJ2-7; 10 bases line up with TRBD1. Germline loops: CDR1 MNHEY, CDR2 SVGEGT. This CDR3 contains 14 residues. Unmatched junction bases numbered 3, after V lost 4 bases and J lost 3 bases.

The chain employs TRBV29-1 and TRBJ1-2, with a tentative D call TRBD1 (5 bases). The V gene's germline CDR1 is SQVTM and CDR2 ANQGSEA. CDR3 size: 12 residues. Between the trimmed V and J ends, which lost 6 bases and 3 bases, there was a span of 11 bases. The CDR3 sequence is CSVDKSDYGYTF. The CDR3 nucleotides read TGCAGCGTGGACAAGAGTGACTATGGCTACACCTTC.

The rearrangement links TRBV28 to TRBJ1-4; tentative D call: TRBD1 (5 bases). Trimming took off 5 bases at V and 3 bases at J, with 13 bases between the two ends. The germline V gene has CDR1 MDHEN and CDR2 SYDVKM. CDR3 size: 15 residues. CDR3 amino acids: CASSLPQVSNEKLFF. DNA of the CDR3: TGTGCCAGCAGTCTCCCACAGGTTTCTAATGAAAAACTGTTTTTT.

The count of this clonotype is one. This chain joins TRBV6-2 or TRBV6-3 and TRBJ2-7; 10 nucleotides align to TRBD2. Germline assignment: CDR1 MNHEY and CDR2 SVGEGT. The CDR3 has 15 residues. V shed 0 bases, J shed 4 bases, and the junction held 3 bases outside the gene matches. Here the CDR3 DNA reads TGTGCCAGCAGTTACTCGACAGCGGGGGGGTACGAGCAGTACTTC. The encoded protein is CASSYSTAGGYEQYF.

For this clonotype: Mismatch with germline at one junction end may stem from a read error. The V and J genes are TRBV5-1 and TRBJ2-1, with D perhaps assigned TRBD1 or TRBD2 (5 bases each). The J call may not be correct, given that the DNA end is closer to TRBJ2-7. The CDR3 runs to 13 residues. Germline CDR1 and CDR2: SGHRS and YFSETQ. CDR3 DNA: TGCGTCAGCAGCTTGGGGGAACCCTACGAGCAGTACTTC. Its protein product is CVSSLGEPYEQYF.

In this sample, this clonotype turned up a few times. This rearrangement joins TRBV7-2 to TRBJ1-1, with a weak D call TRBD1 (5 bases). CDR1 SGHTA and CDR2 FQGNSA come from the germline V gene. The CDR3 contains 16 residues. V lost 1 base and J 8 bases, leaving 20 bases between the germline ends. The CDR3 nucleotides read TGTGCCAGCAGCTTAGATTGGGGCGCCAGTGTCGGGGAAGCTTTCTTT. It specifies CASSLDWGASVGEAFF.

This clonotype has a handful of counts. The V and J genes are TRBV7-9 and TRBJ2-1; D may be TRBD1 or TRBD2 (5 bases each). The J call is doubtful: the DNA matches TRBJ2-7 better. CDR3 size: 16 residues. Germline V CDR1 and CDR2: SEHNR, FQNEAQ (reference sequence). CDR3 sequence reads: CASSFDRPGRHYEQYF. In nucleotides, the CDR3 is TGTGCCAGCAGCTTCGACAGACCGGGACGCCACTACGAGCAGTACTTC.

A few counts support this clonotype. V usage is TRBV6-1 and J usage is TRBJ2-1; 12 bases fit TRBD2. Per germline, CDR1 MNHNS and CDR2 SASEGT. V dropped 5 bases and J dropped 0; count of bases not matched to a gene: 8. This CDR3 is 18 amino acids long. CDR3: CASSMRTSGVASYNEQFF. CDR3 in DNA: TGTGCCAGCAGTATGCGGACTAGCGGGGTCGCCTCCTACAATGAGCAGTTCTTC.

This clonotype was seen only a few times. At one end the junction does not follow the germline gene, possibly because of a read error. The chain carries TRBV11-2 and TRBJ1-4; 7 nucleotides line up with TRBD1. This CDR3 comprises 16 residues. Germline-derived CDR1 and CDR2 are SGHAT and FQNNGV. The CDR3 region has the DNA TGTGCCGGCAGCCCTGGTTTCGGGACAGTGTGGGAAAAACTGTTTTTT. This codes for CAGSPGFGTVWEKLFF.

V and J are TRBV2 and TRBJ1-2; the D gene is possibly TRBD1 (5 bases). This CDR3 has 16 residues. V was trimmed by 4 bases and J by 0 bases, leaving 15 bases between them. From germline, CDR1 is SNHLY and CDR2 FYNNEI. CDR3 sequence reads: CASSGPPVGANYGYTF. In nucleotides, the CDR3 is TGTGCCAGCAGTGGCCCTCCTGTGGGGGCTAACTATGGCTACACCTTC.

This clonotype came up a few times. The chain links TRBV6-1 to TRBJ2-5, with D maybe TRBD2 (6 bases). The germline CDR1 and CDR2 sequences are MNHNS and SASEGT. The CDR3 is made up of 12 amino acids. V lost 8 bases and J lost 3, with 10 bases in between. In nucleotides, the CDR3 is TGTGCCAGCGGGGGGACGAAAGAGACCCAGTACTTC. Its protein is CASGGTKETQYF.

This chain uses TRBV6-2 or TRBV6-3 with TRBJ2-7; D assignment may be TRBD1 or TRBD2 (6 bases each). The CDR3 covers 15 residues. CDR1 is MNHEY, CDR2 SVGEGT, per germline. Between the trimmed V and J ends, which lost 2 bases and 6 bases, there was a span of 17 bases. The CDR3 protein is CASSYDRGPYSEQYF. In nucleotides, the CDR3 is TGTGCCAGCAGTTACGACCGGGGGCCATACAGCGAGCAGTACTTC.

The gene calls are TRBV12-3 or TRBV12-4 and TRBJ2-5; D possibly uses TRBD1 or TRBD2 (5 bases each). The DNA end is more similar to TRBJ2-1, so the J call may be wrong. The CDR3 runs 15 residues. CDR3 bases: TGTGCCAGCAGCTTACTAGGGGAACCCGACGATGAGCAGTTCTTC. Residues: CASSLLGEPDDEQFF.